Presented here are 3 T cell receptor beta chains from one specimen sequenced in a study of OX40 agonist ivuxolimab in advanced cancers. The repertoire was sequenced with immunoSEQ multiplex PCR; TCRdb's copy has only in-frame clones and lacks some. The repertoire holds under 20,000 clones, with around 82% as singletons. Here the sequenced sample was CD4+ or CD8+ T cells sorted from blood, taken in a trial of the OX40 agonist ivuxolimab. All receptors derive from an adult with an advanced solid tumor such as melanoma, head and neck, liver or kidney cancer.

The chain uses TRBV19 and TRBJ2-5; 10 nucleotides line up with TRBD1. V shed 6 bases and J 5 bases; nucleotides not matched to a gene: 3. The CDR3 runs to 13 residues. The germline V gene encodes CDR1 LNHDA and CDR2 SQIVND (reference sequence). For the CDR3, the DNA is TGTGCCAGTAGGGACAGGGGGACGGAGACCCAGTACTTC. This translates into CASRDRGTETQYF.

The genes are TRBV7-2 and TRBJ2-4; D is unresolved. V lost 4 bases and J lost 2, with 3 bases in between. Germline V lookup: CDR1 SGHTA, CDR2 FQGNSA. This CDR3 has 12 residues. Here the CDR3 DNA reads TGTGCCAGCAGCTCCCCCAAAAACATTCAGTACTTC. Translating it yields CASSSPKNIQYF.

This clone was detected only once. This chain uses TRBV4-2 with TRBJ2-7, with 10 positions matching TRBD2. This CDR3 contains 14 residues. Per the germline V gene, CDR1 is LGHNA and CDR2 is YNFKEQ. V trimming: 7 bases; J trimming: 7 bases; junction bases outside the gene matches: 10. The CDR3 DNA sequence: TGTGCCAGCACCCCAGCGGGAGGGCCGGGGGAGCAGTACTTC. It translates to CASTPAGGPGEQYF.